Listed below are T cell receptor beta chains from one sample, sequenced in a study of blood T cells in healthy people across ages. TCRdb used MiXCR to reprocess the 5' RACE reads, holding one entry per CDR3 protein. The sample lists about 1.6 million distinct CDR3 sequences, 34% occurring once. Material: blood. Receptor source: a woman in her twenties or thirties in good health. Both conserved end residues are part of each CDR3. The order of the fields is clone size, V gene, J gene, D gene, CDR3 protein, CDR3 DNA. D genes are given only for firm matches. The size of a clone is reported for some rows only, either as once, few or many, or as a class for expanded clones.

abundance: .; v_gene: TRBV4-1; j_gene: TRBJ2-2; d_gene: .; CDR3aa: CASSPTVANTGELFF; CDR3nt: TGCGCCAGCAGCCCGACAGTAGCTAACACCGGGGAGCTGTTTTTT
abundance: .; v_gene: TRBV20-1; j_gene: TRBJ1-2; d_gene: .; CDR3aa: CSASREEANYGYTF; CDR3nt: TGTAGTGCTAGCAGGGAAGAAGCTAACTATGGCTACACCTTC
abundance: .; v_gene: TRBV3-1; j_gene: TRBJ2-7; d_gene: .; CDR3aa: CASSHELSYEQYF; CDR3nt: TGTGCCAGCAGCCATGAATTGAGTTACGAGCAGTACTTC
abundance: .; v_gene: TRBV20-1; j_gene: TRBJ2-7; d_gene: .; CDR3aa: CSATPLEGSHEQYF; CDR3nt: TGCAGTGCTACCCCCCTAGAGGGGAGTCACGAGCAGTACTTC
abundance: few; v_gene: TRBV15; j_gene: TRBJ1-4; d_gene: .; CDR3aa: CATSSKNRDGEKLFF; CDR3nt: TGTGCCACCAGCAGCAAAAACAGGGACGGTGAAAAACTGTTTTTT
abundance: few; v_gene: TRBV5-1; j_gene: TRBJ2-1; d_gene: TRBD2; CDR3aa: CASSLLFLAGSTMNEQFF; CDR3nt: TGCGCCAGCAGCTTGCTGTTCCTAGCGGGCTCCACGATGAATGAGCAGTTCTTC
abundance: .; v_gene: TRBV7-6; j_gene: TRBJ1-4; d_gene: TRBD1; CDR3aa: CASRIGTGLEKLFF; CDR3nt: TGTGCCAGCAGAATCGGGACAGGGCTTGAAAAACTGTTTTTT
abundance: .; v_gene: TRBV5-1; j_gene: TRBJ2-3; d_gene: TRBD2; CDR3aa: CASSPCSGGTDTQYF; CDR3nt: TGCGCCAGCAGCCCCTGTAGCGGGGGCACAGATACGCAGTATTTT
abundance: .; v_gene: TRBV20-1; j_gene: TRBJ2-3; d_gene: TRBD2; CDR3aa: CSARLAGGLGGDTQYF; CDR3nt: TGCAGTGCTAGACTAGCGGGAGGGCTGGGGGGAGATACGCAGTATTTT
abundance: .; v_gene: TRBV7-9; j_gene: TRBJ2-5; d_gene: .; CDR3aa: CASSPVHGLYQETQYF; CDR3nt: TGTGCCAGCAGCCCCGTCCACGGCCTCTACCAAGAGACCCAGTACTTC
abundance: once; v_gene: TRBV5-1; j_gene: TRBJ2-1; d_gene: TRBD1; CDR3aa: CASSLGDRDSDEQFF; CDR3nt: TGCGCCAGCAGCTTGGGTGACAGGGACAGCGATGAGCAGTTCTTC
abundance: many; v_gene: TRBV4-1; j_gene: TRBJ2-7; d_gene: TRBD1; CDR3aa: CASSPHRGQGRGYEQYF; CDR3nt: TGCGCCAGCAGCCCACACCGGGGACAGGGTAGGGGCTACGAGCAGTACTTC
abundance: .; v_gene: TRBV12-3/TRBV12-4; j_gene: TRBJ2-7; d_gene: .; CDR3aa: CANSLILGGYEQYF; CDR3nt: TGTGCCAACAGTTTGATACTGGGCGGCTACGAGCAGTACTTC
abundance: .; v_gene: TRBV10-2; j_gene: TRBJ1-6; d_gene: .; CDR3aa: CASSLGQWGRNSPLHF; CDR3nt: TGCGCCAGCAGTCTCGGACAGTGGGGCCGGAATTCACCCCTCCACTTT
abundance: .; v_gene: TRBV5-1; j_gene: TRBJ2-1; d_gene: .; CDR3aa: CASSLVYGGSYNEQFF; CDR3nt: TGCGCCAGCAGCTTGGTATACGGGGGCTCCTACAATGAGCAGTTCTTC
abundance: .; v_gene: TRBV9; j_gene: TRBJ2-1; d_gene: TRBD1; CDR3aa: CASSVAWTGAYNEQFF; CDR3nt: TGTGCCAGCAGCGTAGCGTGGACAGGGGCCTACAATGAGCAGTTCTTC
abundance: .; v_gene: TRBV20-1; j_gene: TRBJ2-5; d_gene: TRBD2; CDR3aa: CSASQAGVDYNEQYF; CDR3nt: TGCAGTGCTAGTCAGGCGGGAGTCGATTACAATGAGCAGTACTTC
abundance: many; v_gene: TRBV5-1; j_gene: TRBJ2-6; d_gene: .; CDR3aa: CASSWGSSGANVLTF; CDR3nt: TGCGCCAGCAGCTGGGGGAGCTCTGGGGCCAACGTCCTGACTTTC
abundance: many; v_gene: TRBV27; j_gene: TRBJ1-2; d_gene: TRBD1; CDR3aa: CASSLGQGASGYTF; CDR3nt: TGTGCCAGCAGTTTGGGACAGGGGGCTTCTGGCTACACCTTC
abundance: .; v_gene: TRBV29-1; j_gene: TRBJ1-1; d_gene: .; CDR3aa: CGVDLGYTEAFF; CDR3nt: TGCGGCGTTGATCTCGGATACACTGAAGCTTTCTTT
abundance: many; v_gene: TRBV7-6; j_gene: TRBJ2-7; d_gene: TRBD1; CDR3aa: CASSPKTGGRDEQYF; CDR3nt: TGTGCCAGCAGCCCCAAGACAGGGGGCCGCGACGAGCAGTACTTC
abundance: .; v_gene: TRBV6-5; j_gene: TRBJ2-1; d_gene: TRBD2; CDR3aa: CASSYSSGSPPEQFF; CDR3nt: TGTGCCAGCAGTTACTCGAGCGGGAGTCCTCCTGAGCAGTTCTTC
abundance: many; v_gene: TRBV20-1; j_gene: TRBJ2-1; d_gene: TRBD2; CDR3aa: CSAPPWGGTSGSSSYNEQFF; CDR3nt: TGCAGTGCCCCACCCTGGGGCGGTACTAGCGGGAGTAGCTCCTACAATGAGCAGTTCTTC
abundance: .; v_gene: TRBV11-3; j_gene: TRBJ2-2; d_gene: TRBD1; CDR3aa: CASSLDFPGQGTGELFF; CDR3nt: TGTGCCAGCAGCTTAGACTTCCCGGGACAGGGTACCGGGGAGCTGTTTTTT
abundance: .; v_gene: TRBV15; j_gene: TRBJ2-3; d_gene: TRBD2; CDR3aa: CATSPRLAADTQYF; CDR3nt: TGTGCCACCAGCCCCCGACTAGCGGCAGATACGCAGTATTTT